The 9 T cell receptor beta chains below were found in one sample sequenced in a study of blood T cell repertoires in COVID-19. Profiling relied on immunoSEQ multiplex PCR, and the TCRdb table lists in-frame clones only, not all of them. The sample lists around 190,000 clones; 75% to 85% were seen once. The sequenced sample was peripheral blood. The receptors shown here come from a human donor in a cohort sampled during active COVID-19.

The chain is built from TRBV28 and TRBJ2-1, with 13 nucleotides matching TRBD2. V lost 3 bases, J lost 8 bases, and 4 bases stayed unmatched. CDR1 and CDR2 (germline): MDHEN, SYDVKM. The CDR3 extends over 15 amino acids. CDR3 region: CASSFWGLAGYEQFF. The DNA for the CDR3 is TGTGCCAGCAGTTTTTGGGGACTAGCGGGATATGAGCAGTTCTTC.

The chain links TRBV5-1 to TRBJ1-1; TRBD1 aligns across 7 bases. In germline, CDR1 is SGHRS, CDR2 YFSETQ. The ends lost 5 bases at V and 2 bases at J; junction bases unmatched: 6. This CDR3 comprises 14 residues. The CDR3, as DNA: TGCGCCAGCAGAGGACAGGCCGCAAACACTGAAGCTTTCTTT. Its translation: CASRGQAANTEAFF.

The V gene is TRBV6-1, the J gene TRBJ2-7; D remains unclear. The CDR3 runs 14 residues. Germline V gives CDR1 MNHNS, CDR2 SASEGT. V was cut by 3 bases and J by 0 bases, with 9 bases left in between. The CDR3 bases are TGTGCCAGCAGTGATGAATGGAGCTCCTACGAGCAGTACTTC. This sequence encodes CASSDEWSSYEQYF.

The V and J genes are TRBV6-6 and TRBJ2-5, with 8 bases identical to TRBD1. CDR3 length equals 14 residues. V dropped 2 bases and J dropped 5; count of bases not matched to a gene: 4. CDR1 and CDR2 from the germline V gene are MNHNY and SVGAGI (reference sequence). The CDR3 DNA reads TGTGCCAGCAGTTACGGACAGGGCTGGGAGACCCAGTACTTC. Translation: CASSYGQGWETQYF.

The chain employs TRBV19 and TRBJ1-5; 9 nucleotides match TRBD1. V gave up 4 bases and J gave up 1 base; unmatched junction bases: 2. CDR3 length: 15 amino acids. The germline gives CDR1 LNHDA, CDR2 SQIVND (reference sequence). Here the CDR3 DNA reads TGTGCCAGTAGTACCGGGACAGGGAGCAATCAGCCCCAGCATTTT. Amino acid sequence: CASSTGTGSNQPQHF.

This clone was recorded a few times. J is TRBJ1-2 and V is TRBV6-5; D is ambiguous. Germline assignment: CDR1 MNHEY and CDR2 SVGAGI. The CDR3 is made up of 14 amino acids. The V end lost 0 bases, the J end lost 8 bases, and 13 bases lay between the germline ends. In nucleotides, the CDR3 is TGTGCCAGCAGTTACTCGAGCGGGCAGGTGGGCTACACCTTC. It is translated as CASSYSSGQVGYTF.

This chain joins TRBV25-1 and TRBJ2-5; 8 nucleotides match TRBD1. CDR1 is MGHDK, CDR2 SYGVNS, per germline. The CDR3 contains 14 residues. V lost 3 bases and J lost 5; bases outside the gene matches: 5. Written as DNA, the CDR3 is TGTGCCAGCAGTGACTCGACAGGGGTCGAGACCCAGTACTTC. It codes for CASSDSTGVETQYF.

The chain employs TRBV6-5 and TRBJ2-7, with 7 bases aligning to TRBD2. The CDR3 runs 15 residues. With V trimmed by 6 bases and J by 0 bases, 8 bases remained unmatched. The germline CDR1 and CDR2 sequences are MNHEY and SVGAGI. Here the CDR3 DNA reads TGTGCCAGCAGCCTAGGCGGGGGAGCCTCCTACGAGCAGTACTTC. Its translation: CASSLGGGASYEQYF.

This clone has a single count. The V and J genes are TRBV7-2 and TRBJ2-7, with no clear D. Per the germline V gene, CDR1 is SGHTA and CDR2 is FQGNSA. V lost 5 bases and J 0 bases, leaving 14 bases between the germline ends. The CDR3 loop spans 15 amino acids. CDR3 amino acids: CASSPAHPTSYEQYF. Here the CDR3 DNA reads TGTGCCAGCAGCCCCGCGCACCCAACCTCCTACGAGCAGTACTTC.